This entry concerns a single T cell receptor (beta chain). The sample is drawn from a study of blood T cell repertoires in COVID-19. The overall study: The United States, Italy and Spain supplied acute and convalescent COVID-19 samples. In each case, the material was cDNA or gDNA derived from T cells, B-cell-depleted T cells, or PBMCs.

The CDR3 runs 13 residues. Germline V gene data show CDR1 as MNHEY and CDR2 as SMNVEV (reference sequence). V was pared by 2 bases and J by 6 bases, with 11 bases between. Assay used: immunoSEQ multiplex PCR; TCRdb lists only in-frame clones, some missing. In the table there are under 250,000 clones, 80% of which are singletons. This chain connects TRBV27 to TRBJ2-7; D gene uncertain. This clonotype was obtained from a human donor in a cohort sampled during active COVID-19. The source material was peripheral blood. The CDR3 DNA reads TGTGCCAGCAGTTTAATTTTGGGCAGCGAGCAGTACTTC. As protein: CASSLILGSEQYF.